A selection of T cell receptor beta chains follows, all from one sample in a study of blood T cell repertoires in COVID-19. The data were produced by immunoSEQ multiplex PCR, yet TCRdb's version contains in-frame clones alone and is incomplete. Among around 62,000 clones listed, 84% were seen once. Sample: peripheral blood. The source is a man between 50 and 59 years old with active COVID-19. The CDR3 runs from the conserved cysteine through the conserved F or W. A D gene is named only where the DNA matches it firmly. The size field is filled for only some rows; it gives once, few, many or a size class.

>TRBJ2-7|.|TRBV5-8|.
CASSLHSYEQYF
TGTGCCAGCAGCTTGCACTCCTACGAGCAGTACTTC
>TRBJ2-1|TRBD2|TRBV6-2/TRBV6-3|medium-sized
CASSYWGTSGRVAYNEQFF
TGTGCCAGCAGTTACTGGGGGACTAGCGGGAGGGTCGCCTACAATGAGCAGTTCTTC
>TRBJ2-1|.|TRBV15|.
CATKLPSSYNEQFF
TGTGCCACCAAGCTCCCGAGCTCCTACAATGAGCAGTTCTTC
>TRBJ2-3|.|TRBV27|.
CASSLNAGLTDTQYF
TGTGCCAGCAGTTTAAACGCGGGACTCACAGATACGCAGTATTTT
>TRBJ2-7|.|TRBV27|.
CASSSKPGARYEQYF
TGTGCCAGCAGTTCGAAACCAGGGGCAAGATACGAGCAGTACTTC
>TRBJ2-3|TRBD2|TRBV5-1|.
CASSFSGVNTDTQYF
TGCGCCAGCAGCTTCAGCGGGGTCAACACAGATACGCAGTATTTT
>TRBJ2-5|TRBD1|TRBV11-3|.
CASSIRTGNQETQYF
TGTGCCAGCAGCATAAGGACAGGCAACCAAGAGACCCAGTACTTC
>TRBJ1-4|.|TRBV5-1|.
CASSLVGNGEKLFF
TGCGCCAGCAGCTTGGTCGGGAACGGTGAAAAACTGTTTTTT
>TRBJ2-1|TRBD2|TRBV7-9|.
CASSPSSGRDINNEQFF
TGTGCCAGCAGCCCCTCTAGCGGGAGAGATATCAACAATGAGCAGTTCTTC
>TRBJ2-7|.|TRBV11-2|few
CASSLTRWAYEQYF
TGTGCCAGCAGCCTCACACGGTGGGCGTACGAGCAGTACTTC
>TRBJ2-2|.|TRBV4-2|.
CASSHLGELFF
TGTGCCAGCAGCCATCTAGGGGAGCTGTTTTTT